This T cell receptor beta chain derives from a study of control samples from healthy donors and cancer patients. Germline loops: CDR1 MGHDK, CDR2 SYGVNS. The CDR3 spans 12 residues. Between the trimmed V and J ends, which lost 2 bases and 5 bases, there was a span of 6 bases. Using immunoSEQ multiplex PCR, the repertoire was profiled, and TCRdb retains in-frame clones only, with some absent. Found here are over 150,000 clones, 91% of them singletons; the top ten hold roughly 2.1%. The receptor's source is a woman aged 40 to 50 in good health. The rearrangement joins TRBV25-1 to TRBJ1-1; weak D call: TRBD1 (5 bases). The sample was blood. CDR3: CASSEGGTEAFF. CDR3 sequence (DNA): TGTGCCAGCAGTGAAGGGGGAACTGAAGCTTTCTTT.